The T cell receptor (beta chain) described here comes from a study of blood T cell repertoires in COVID-19. Germline V CDR1 and CDR2: SGHTS, YDEGEE. The CDR3 is 13 residues long. V gave up 4 bases and J gave up 11 bases, with 16 bases separating them. TCRdb keeps only in-frame clones here, not all; method: immunoSEQ multiplex PCR. The table has some 200,000 clones, 80% seen once. The gene calls are TRBV5-8 and TRBJ1-5; D not certain. This sequence originates from a woman in her 70s with acute or convalescent COVID-19. The specimen sequenced was peripheral blood. CDR3 residues: CASSIQYRPSQHF. CDR3 in DNA: TGTGCCAGCAGCATACAGTACCGCCCGTCCCAGCATTTT.